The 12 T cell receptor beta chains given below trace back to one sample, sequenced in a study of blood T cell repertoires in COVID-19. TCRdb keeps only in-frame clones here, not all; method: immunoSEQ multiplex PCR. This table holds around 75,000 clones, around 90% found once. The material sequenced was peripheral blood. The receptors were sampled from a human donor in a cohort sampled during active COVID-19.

This chain's CDR3 is CASSLDRRSYEQYF. The CDR3 coding sequence is TGTGCCAGCAGTCTGGACAGGCGCTCCTACGAGCAGTACTTC. The chain couples TRBV2 to TRBJ2-7; 7 bases are a match to TRBD1. Per germline, CDR1 SNHLY and CDR2 FYNNEI. CDR3 length equals 14 residues. V shed 5 bases and J 0 bases; nucleotides not matched to a gene: 4. Combining the CDR3 with reference TRBV2 and TRBJ2-7 gives the whole variable domain EPEVTQTPSHQVTQMGQEVILRCVPISNHLYFYWYRQILGQKVEFLVSFYNNEISEKSEIFDDQFSVERPDGSNFTLKIRSTKLEDSAMYFCASSLDRRSYEQYFGPGTRLTVT.

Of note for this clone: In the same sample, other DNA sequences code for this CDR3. The CDR3 spells CASSLAGDYGYTF. The CDR3 coding sequence is TGCGCCAGCAGCTTGGCAGGGGACTATGGCTACACCTTC. The gene calls are TRBV5-1 and TRBJ1-2; possibly TRBD1 for D (6 bases). There are 13 residues in the CDR3. The germline V gene has CDR1 SGHRS and CDR2 YFSETQ. Trimming left V 0 bases short and J 3 bases short, with 6 bases between.

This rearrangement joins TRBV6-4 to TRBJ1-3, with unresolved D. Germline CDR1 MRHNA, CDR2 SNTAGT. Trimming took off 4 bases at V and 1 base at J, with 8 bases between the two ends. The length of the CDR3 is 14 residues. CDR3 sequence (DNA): TGTGCCAGCAGTGGGCGGGGATCTGGAAACACCATATATTTT. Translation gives CASSGRGSGNTIYF.

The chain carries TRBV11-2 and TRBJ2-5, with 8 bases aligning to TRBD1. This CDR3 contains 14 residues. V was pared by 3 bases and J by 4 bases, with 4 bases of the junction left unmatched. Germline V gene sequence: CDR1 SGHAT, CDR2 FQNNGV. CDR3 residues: CASSFPTGAETQYF. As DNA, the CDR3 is TGTGCCAGCAGCTTCCCGACAGGGGCAGAGACCCAGTACTTC.

CDR3: CASSKTNRDEQFF. CDR3 DNA: TGTGCCAGCAGCAAGACGAACAGGGACGAGCAGTTCTTC. The chain couples TRBV7-9 to TRBJ2-1, with D tentatively TRBD1 (6 bases). V was shortened by 5 bases and J by 10 bases, with 15 bases between the two germline ends. Germline V CDR1 and CDR2: SEHNR, FQNEAQ (reference sequence). The CDR3 has 13 residues. The complete variable domain, with remaining parts taken from reference TRBV7-9 and TRBJ2-1, reads DTGVSQNPRHKITKRGQNVTFRCDPISEHNRLYWYRQTLGQGPEFLTYFQNEAQLEKSRLLSDRFSAERPKGSFSTLEIQRTEQGDSAMYLCASSKTNRDEQFFGPGTRLTVL.

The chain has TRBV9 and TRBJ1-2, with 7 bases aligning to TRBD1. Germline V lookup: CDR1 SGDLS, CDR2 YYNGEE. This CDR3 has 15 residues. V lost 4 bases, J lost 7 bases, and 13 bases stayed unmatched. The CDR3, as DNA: TGTGCCAGCAGCCCTGGGACAGCTTCGAGGGGTGGCTACACCTTC. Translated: CASSPGTASRGGYTF.

The DNA for the CDR3 is TGTGCCAGAAGCTTGGATCGGGAGCAGTACGTC. Its protein is CARSLDREQYV. The chain is built from TRBV5-3 and TRBJ2-7; D call uncertain. TRBV5-3 is given ORF status, its function remaining uncertain. This CDR3 has 11 amino acids. The V gene lost 0 bases and the J gene lost 7 bases, with 5 bases spanning the gap.

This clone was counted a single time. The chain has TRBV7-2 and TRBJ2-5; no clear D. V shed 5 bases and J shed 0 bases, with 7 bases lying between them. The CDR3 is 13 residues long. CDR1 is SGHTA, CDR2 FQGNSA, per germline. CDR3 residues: CASSRSNQETQYF. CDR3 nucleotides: TGTGCCAGCAGCCGCTCTAACCAAGAGACCCAGTACTTC.

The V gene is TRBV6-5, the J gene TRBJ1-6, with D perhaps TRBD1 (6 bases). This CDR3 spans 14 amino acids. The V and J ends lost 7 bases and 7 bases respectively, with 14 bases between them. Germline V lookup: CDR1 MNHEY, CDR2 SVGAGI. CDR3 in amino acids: CASTQRGGNSPLHF. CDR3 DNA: TGTGCCAGCACCCAAAGAGGGGGAAATTCACCCCTCCACTTT.

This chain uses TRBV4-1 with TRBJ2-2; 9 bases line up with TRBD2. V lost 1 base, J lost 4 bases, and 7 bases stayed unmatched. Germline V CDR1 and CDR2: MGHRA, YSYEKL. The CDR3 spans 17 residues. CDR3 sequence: CASSQVGSGSFTGELFF. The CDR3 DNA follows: TGCGCCAGCAGCCAAGTAGGTAGCGGGAGTTTCACCGGGGAGCTGTTTTTT.

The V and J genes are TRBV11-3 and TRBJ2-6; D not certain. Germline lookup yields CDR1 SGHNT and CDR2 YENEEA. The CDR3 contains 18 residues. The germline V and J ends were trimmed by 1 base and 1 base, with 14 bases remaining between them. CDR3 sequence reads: CASSLVSSIISGANVLTF. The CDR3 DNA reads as TGTGCCAGCAGCTTAGTTAGCAGCATTATTTCTGGGGCCAACGTCCTGACTTTC.

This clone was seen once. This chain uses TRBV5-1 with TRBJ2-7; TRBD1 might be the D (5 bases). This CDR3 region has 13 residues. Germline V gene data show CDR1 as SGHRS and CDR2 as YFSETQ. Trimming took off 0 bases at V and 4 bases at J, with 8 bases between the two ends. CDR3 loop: CASSLAQGYEQYF. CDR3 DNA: TGCGCCAGCAGCTTGGCTCAGGGTTACGAGCAGTACTTC. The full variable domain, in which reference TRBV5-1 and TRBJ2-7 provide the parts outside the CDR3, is KAGVTQTPRYLIKTRGQQVTLSCSPISGHRSVSWYQQTPGQGLQFLFEYFSETQRNKGNFPGRFSGRQFSNSRSEMNVSTLELGDSALYLCASSLAQGYEQYFGPGTRLTVT.